This T cell receptor (beta chain) was sequenced for a study of Ad26.COV2.S vaccination and SARS-CoV-2 variants. Sequencing used immunoSEQ multiplex PCR; TCRdb keeps in-frame clones, though not all of them. The sample consists of some 400,000 clones, about 89% of them appearing once. Treatment reported: some 20 received Ad26.COV2.S at low or high dose, single or two shots; roughly 5 received placebo; per-sample allocation not given. Specimens were obtained on day 63 following the first vaccine or placebo injection. The source is a person aged 18 to 65 who received the Ad26.COV2.S COVID-19 vaccine or a placebo. Sequencing used peripheral blood, obtained in a trial of Ad26.COV2.S vaccine versus placebo.

The CDR3 DNA sequence: TGTGCCAGCACGTGGGGGGCGCATGGCTACACCTTC. It yields the protein CASTWGAHGYTF. V is TRBV28 and J is TRBJ1-2; D perhaps matches TRBD1 (6 bases). In germline, CDR1 is MDHEN, CDR2 SYDVKM. Trimming cost V 7 bases and J 6 bases, with 12 bases left between them. This CDR3 comprises 12 residues.